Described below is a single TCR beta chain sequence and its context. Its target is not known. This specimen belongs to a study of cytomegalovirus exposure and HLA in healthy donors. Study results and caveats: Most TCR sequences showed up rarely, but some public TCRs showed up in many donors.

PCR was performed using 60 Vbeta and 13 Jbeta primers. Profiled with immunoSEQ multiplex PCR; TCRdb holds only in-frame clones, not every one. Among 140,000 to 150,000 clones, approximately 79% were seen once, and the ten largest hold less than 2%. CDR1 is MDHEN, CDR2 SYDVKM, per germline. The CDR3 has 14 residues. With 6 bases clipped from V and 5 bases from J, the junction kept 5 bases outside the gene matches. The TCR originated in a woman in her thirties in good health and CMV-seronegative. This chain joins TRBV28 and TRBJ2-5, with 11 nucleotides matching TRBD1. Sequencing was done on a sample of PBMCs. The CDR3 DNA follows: TGTGCCAGCAGAAGGACAGGGGGCTCCGAGACCCAGTACTTC. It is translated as CASRRTGGSETQYF.